This T cell receptor beta chain was identified during a study of cytomegalovirus exposure and HLA in healthy donors. Germline V gene lookup returns CDR1 SQVTM and CDR2 ANQGSEA. The CDR3 runs to 13 residues. Trimming removed 4 bases from V and 0 bases from J, with 10 bases in between. Notes on this clone: Its antigen is currently unknown.

Findings of the study overall: CMV serostatus was the sole immune exposure information available. Cytomegalovirus association was listed for approximately 150 TCR beta chains. In a later analysis, at a false discovery rate of 0.05, roughly 18,000 TCR beta sequences were associated with HLA alleles.

In the PCR, 60 Vbeta and 13 Jbeta primers were used. The table came from immunoSEQ multiplex PCR; TCRdb's copy has only in-frame clones and leaves some out. The repertoire holds around 130,000 clones, around 85% seen once, with 2% to 2.5% in the top ten. The clonotype originates from a man in his thirties or forties in good health and CMV-seronegative. Input material: PBMCs. The chain uses TRBV29-1 and TRBJ2-7; D is perhaps TRBD1 (5 bases). CDR3 sequence (DNA): TGCAGCGTTGGGGGCACAGCCTCCTACGAGCAGTACTTC. Translation gives CSVGGTASYEQYF.